Each of the 19 T cell receptor beta chains below was sequenced from the same sample in a study of OX40 agonist ivuxolimab in advanced cancers. The repertoire was sequenced with immunoSEQ multiplex PCR; TCRdb's copy has only in-frame clones and lacks some. Among tens of thousands of clones listed, approximately 77% were seen once. The material was CD4+ or CD8+ T cells sorted from blood, obtained in a trial of the OX40 agonist ivuxolimab. Every receptor here comes from an adult with an advanced solid tumor such as melanoma, head and neck, liver or kidney cancer.

The chain is built from TRBV18 and TRBJ1-1, with D uncertain. The length of the CDR3 is 13 residues. V lost 2 bases and J 0 bases, leaving 4 bases between the germline ends. Per germline, CDR1 KGHSH and CDR2 LQKENI. The DNA for the CDR3 is TGTGCCAGCTCACCAAAACTGAACACTGAAGCTTTCTTT. Amino acid sequence: CASSPKLNTEAFF.

This clone turned up a few times. The genes are TRBV2 and TRBJ1-2, with TRBD1 identical over 7 bases. The CDR3 extends over 12 amino acids. Trimming cost V 6 bases and J 5 bases; bases outside gene matches: 3. Germline values: CDR1 SNHLY, CDR2 FYNNEI. Written as DNA, the CDR3 is TGTGCCAGCAGAGACAGGGATTATGGCTACACCTTC. This translates into CASRDRDYGYTF.

The table lists this clone with a count of one. This may arise from a read error, as a much more abundant clone is one base away. The chain joins TRBV28 to TRBJ2-1; unclear D gene. Deletions cut 3 bases from V and 6 bases from J, with 3 bases between. CDR3 length equals 11 residues. The germline V gene has CDR1 MDHEN and CDR2 SYDVKM. CDR3 nucleotides: TGTGCCAGCAGTTTGGGCAATGAGCAGTTCTTC. Its protein is CASSLGNEQFF. Filled out from reference TRBV28 and TRBJ2-1, the complete variable domain reads DVKVTQSSRYLVKRTGEKVFLECVQDMDHENMFWYRQDPGLGLRLIYFSYDVKMKEKGDIPEGYSVSREKKERFSLILESASTNQTSMYLCASSLGNEQFFGPGTRLTVL.

V is TRBV15 and J is TRBJ2-1; 11 nucleotides line up with TRBD2. The CDR3 is made up of 16 amino acids. Germline V gene sequence: CDR1 LNHNV, CDR2 YYDKDF (reference sequence). V shed 2 bases and J 0 bases; nucleotides not matched to a gene: 0. CDR3 sequence reads: CATSRTSGGSYNEQFF. The CDR3 DNA reads TGTGCCACCAGCAGAACTAGCGGGGGCTCCTACAATGAGCAGTTCTTC.

By share, this clone ranks as medium-sized. J is TRBJ1-4 and V is TRBV7-8; a possible D gene is TRBD1 (6 bases). Per the germline V gene, CDR1 is SGHVS and CDR2 is FQNEAQ. Trimming removed 1 base from V and 4 bases from J, with 16 bases in between. The CDR3 is 17 residues long. DNA of the CDR3: TGTGCCAGCAGCTTAGTTCGGCCGGGGGCGATTAATGAAAAACTGTTTTTT. Protein product: CASSLVRPGAINEKLFF.

The rearrangement joins TRBV5-7 to TRBJ1-2; maybe TRBD1 (5 bases). TRBV5-7 is reported as an ORF; its role is uncertain. Between the trimmed V and J ends, which lost 2 bases and 1 base, there was a span of 9 bases. The CDR3 is 14 amino acids. CDR3 bases: TGTGCCAGCAGCTTAAGGGGTTATAACTATGGCTACACCTTC. Protein product: CASSLRGYNYGYTF.

In its sample, this clone was seen once. The rearrangement joins TRBV5-4 to TRBJ2-7; 9 bases align to TRBD2. This CDR3 spans 15 amino acids. CDR1 is SGHNT and CDR2 is YYREEE in the germline V gene (reference sequence). Trimming removed 2 bases from V and 5 bases from J; junction bases left unmatched: 8. The CDR3 reads CASSFPGLARNEQYF. The DNA of the CDR3 is TGTGCCAGCAGCTTTCCGGGACTAGCAAGAAACGAGCAGTACTTC.

Concerning this clone: The same CDR3 arises from other DNA sequences in this sample as well. The rearrangement links TRBV29-1 to TRBJ2-7; weak D call: TRBD2 (6 bases). The CDR3 is 14 amino acids. Germline loops: CDR1 SQVTM, CDR2 ANQGSEA. V shed 6 bases and J shed 0 bases, with 15 bases lying between them. CDR3 DNA sequence: TGCAGCGTGGGGGTGGGAGGTAGCTCCTACGAGCAGTACTTC. Translation: CSVGVGGSSYEQYF.

The V call is TRBV5-1, the J call TRBJ2-3; TRBD2 matches at 7 bases. The J segment lost 0 bases and the V segment lost 10 bases, leaving 5 bases of the junction unmatched. The CDR3 covers 13 residues. Per germline, CDR1 SGHRS and CDR2 YFSETQ. The CDR3, as DNA: TGCGCCCGGGAGCGGGGTAGCACAGATACGCAGTATTTT. Translation: CARERGSTDTQYF.

This chain joins TRBV10-1 and TRBJ2-1; perhaps TRBD2 as D (6 bases). The V gene's germline CDR1 is WNHNN and CDR2 SYGVQD (reference sequence). This CDR3 contains 18 residues. V was trimmed by 5 bases and J by 0 bases, leaving 20 bases between them. The CDR3 region is CASSNSRVGSYSYNEQFF. Here the CDR3 DNA reads TGCGCCAGCAGTAATAGCCGAGTCGGGAGTTACTCCTACAATGAGCAGTTCTTC.

This chain links TRBV19 with TRBJ1-4; D is perhaps TRBD1 (5 bases). The germline gives CDR1 LNHDA, CDR2 SQIVND (reference sequence). The CDR3 has 14 residues. V was shortened by 3 bases and J by 5 bases, with 10 bases between the two germline ends. CDR3 bases: TGTGCCAGTAGTATGGGGGATGGGAATGAAAAACTGTTTTTT. As protein: CASSMGDGNEKLFF. Full variable domain (missing parts from reference TRBV19 and TRBJ1-4): DGGITQSPKYLFRKEGQNVTLSCEQNLNHDAMYWYRQDPGQGLRLIYYSQIVNDFQKGDIAEGYSVSREKKESFPLTVTSAQKNPTAFYLCASSMGDGNEKLFFGSGTQLSVL.

This clone is termed medium-sized. The J gene is TRBJ1-1, the V gene TRBV2; no clear D. The CDR3 runs to 13 residues. CDR1 SNHLY and CDR2 FYNNEI come from the germline V gene. Trimming pared 5 bases from V and 1 base from J, leaving 8 bases between. In nucleotides, the CDR3 is TGTGCCAGCAGTTATACACAGAACACTGAAGCTTTCTTT. Amino acids: CASSYTQNTEAFF. The full variable domain, with the rest looked up from reference TRBV2 and TRBJ1-1, is EPEVTQTPSHQVTQMGQEVILRCVPISNHLYFYWYRQILGQKVEFLVSFYNNEISEKSEIFDDQFSVERPDGSNFTLKIRSTKLEDSAMYFCASSYTQNTEAFFGQGTRLTVV.

The rearrangement joins TRBV27 to TRBJ1-6; TRBD1 agrees at 9 bases. The germline gives CDR1 MNHEY, CDR2 SMNVEV (reference sequence). The CDR3 loop spans 15 amino acids. V gave up 6 bases and J gave up 5 bases; unmatched junction bases: 5. In nucleotides, the CDR3 is TGTGCCAGCAGAAAACAGGGGGCTCATAATTCACCCCTCCACTTT. Amino acid sequence: CASRKQGAHNSPLHF.

The chain recombines TRBV5-6 with TRBJ2-7; 8 nucleotides match TRBD2. Per the germline V gene, CDR1 is SGHDT and CDR2 is YYEEEE. CDR3 length equals 15 residues. V was pared by 0 bases and J by 3 bases, with 5 bases of the junction left unmatched. The CDR3 DNA follows: TGTGCCAGCAGCTTGGTTGCGGCGGGGGGCTACGAGCAGTACTTC. Residues: CASSLVAAGGYEQYF.

The J gene is TRBJ2-7, the V gene TRBV5-4, with unresolved D. The germline V and J ends were trimmed by 4 bases and 1 base, with 18 bases remaining between them. Per germline, CDR1 SGHNT and CDR2 YYREEE (reference sequence). CDR3 length: 16 residues. Here the CDR3 reads CASSREVADSSYEQYF. The CDR3, as DNA: TGTGCCAGCAGCCGAGAAGTTGCGGATTCTTCCTACGAGCAGTACTTC. The full variable domain, completed using reference TRBV5-4 and TRBJ2-7, is ETGVTQSPTHLIKTRGQQVTLRCSSQSGHNTVSWYQQALGQGPQFIFQYYREEENGRGNFPPRFSGLQFPNYSSELNVNALELDDSALYLCASSREVADSSYEQYFGPGTRLTVT.

This chain joins TRBV28 and TRBJ2-1; TRBD1 aligns across 9 bases. Per germline, CDR1 MDHEN and CDR2 SYDVKM. The CDR3 totals 15 residues. V shed 7 bases, J shed 10 bases, and the junction held 14 bases outside the gene matches. Here the CDR3 reads CASTRTGVNFREQFF. CDR3 coding DNA: TGTGCCAGCACACGGACAGGGGTGAATTTCAGGGAGCAGTTCTTC.

This clone was detected many times. The CDR3: CASALPNFGNTIYF. CDR3 DNA: TGTGCTAGTGCCTTGCCCAATTTTGGAAACACCATATATTTT. The chain uses TRBV12-5 and TRBJ1-3; no reliable D call. Between the trimmed V and J ends, which lost 7 bases and 3 bases, there was a span of 13 bases. This CDR3 is built from 14 residues. Germline assignment: CDR1 LGHNT and CDR2 FRNRAP.

Within the sample, this clone is medium-sized (0.01 to 0.1%). The CDR3 region is CAIQADSAGNTIYF. CDR3 coding DNA: TGTGCCATCCAAGCGGACTCTGCGGGAAACACCATATATTTT. The rearrangement uses TRBV10-3 and TRBJ1-3; D gene uncertain. The V and J ends lost 8 bases and 4 bases respectively, with 15 bases between them. CDR1 ENHRY and CDR2 SYGVKD come from the germline V gene. This CDR3 is 14 amino acids long.

The chain is built from TRBV7-9 and TRBJ2-1, with D hard to call. Germline CDR1 is SEHNR and CDR2 is FQNEAQ (reference sequence). Trimming took 5 bases from V and 6 from J, leaving 17 bases between them. The CDR3 length is 15 residues. The CDR3 region is CASSPQAWNSNEQFF. DNA of the CDR3: TGTGCCAGCAGCCCCCAGGCTTGGAACTCCAATGAGCAGTTCTTC.